This paragraph covers one T cell receptor beta chain sequence. Other DNA sequences within the sample encode an identical CDR3. The record originates from a study of blood T cell repertoires in COVID-19. Only in-frame clones appear in the TCRdb table, and some are missing; sequencing was by immunoSEQ multiplex PCR. This table has more than 200,000 clones, 75% to 95% appearing once. After removal of 5 bases from V and 6 bases from J, the junction contained 3 bases not matched to a gene. CDR1 and CDR2 from the germline V gene are MDHEN and SYDVKM. The CDR3 runs 14 residues. The V and J genes are TRBV28 and TRBJ1-6; the match to TRBD1 covers 8 bases. This clonotype originated in a woman in her late teens or twenties who had recovered from COVID-19. The material sequenced was PBMCs or T cells enriched from blood (not recorded which). The CDR3 region has the DNA TGTGCCAGCAGTCCCGGACAGGGTAATTCACCCCTCCACTTT. It yields the protein CASSPGQGNSPLHF.